This T cell receptor beta chain was identified in a study of OX40 agonist ivuxolimab in advanced cancers. At the level of the study: In three patients, partial responses were observed, one with hepatocellular carcinoma and two with cutaneous melanoma.

Sequencing was performed with immunoSEQ multiplex PCR; in TCRdb, only in-frame clones are kept and a portion is missing. The table has 65,000 to 95,000 clones, about 86% seen once; the top ten hold 0.76%. About this clone: The antigen remains unidentified.

Patients who had autoimmune disease history or got systemic immunosuppression were left out. This CDR3 has 15 residues. Germline CDR1 reads SGHTS; CDR2 reads YDEGEE. V dropped 4 bases and J dropped 1 base, with 13 bases sitting between them. Study conclusions and caveats: The authors did not determine the antigen specificity of the expanded peripheral T cells. On average, CD8+ T cells had more expanded clones than CD4+.

The sample here was CD4+ or CD8+ T cells sorted from blood, taken in a trial of the OX40 agonist ivuxolimab. The J gene is TRBJ2-3, the V gene TRBV5-8, with D perhaps given as TRBD1 or TRBD2 (6 bases each). The sequence was collected from an adult with an advanced solid tumor such as melanoma, head and neck, liver or kidney cancer. Here the CDR3 reads CASSRGRVRTDTQYF. CDR3 nucleotides: TGTGCCAGCAGCCGGGGGCGGGTTCGCACAGATACGCAGTATTTT.